One sample yielded the 29 T cell receptor beta chains listed below, sequenced in a study of T cell responses to AZD1222 COVID-19 vaccine. Repertoires were generated with immunoSEQ multiplex PCR, while TCRdb's copy carries only in-frame clones and drops some. The table records roughly 200,000 clones, about 91% of them present only once. This material consisted of peripheral blood, taken on day 0 of AZD1222 vaccination. The receptors shown here come from an adult in good health.

The chain has TRBV4-1 and TRBJ1-4, with D uncertain. V lost 5 bases and J lost 4, with 17 bases in between. The germline V gene encodes CDR1 MGHRA and CDR2 YSYEKL. CDR3 length: 16 amino acids. CDR3 nucleotides: TGCGCCAGCAGCTACCTGCCCCGACCCCGTAATGAAAAACTGTTTTTT. Its protein is CASSYLPRPRNEKLFF.

This chain joins TRBV6-6 and TRBJ1-1; the D is unclear. From germline, CDR1 is MNHNY and CDR2 SVGAGI (reference sequence). Trimming removed 2 bases from V and 8 bases from J, with 12 bases in between. This CDR3 comprises 13 residues. The CDR3 nucleotides read TGTGCCAGCAGTTACGTCAGGCTCGTGGAAGCTTTCTTT. Protein product: CASSYVRLVEAFF.

The chain has TRBV30 and TRBJ1-1, with a weak D call TRBD1 (5 bases). CDR3 length: 13 residues. From germline, CDR1 is GTSNPN and CDR2 SVGIG (reference sequence). Trimming removed 4 bases at V and 2 bases at J, with 11 bases between. The CDR3 spells CAWTPDRNTEAFF. In nucleotides, the CDR3 is TGTGCCTGGACCCCAGACAGAAACACTGAAGCTTTCTTT.

The chain combines TRBV5-1 with TRBJ2-5; D is ambiguous. The germline V and J ends were trimmed by 4 bases and 3 bases, with 10 bases remaining between them. Germline CDR1 SGHRS, CDR2 YFSETQ. The CDR3 consists of 13 residues. CDR3 region: CASSPMPEETQYF. CDR3 in DNA: TGCGCCAGCAGCCCTATGCCGGAAGAGACCCAGTACTTC. The entire variable domain, with the rest obtained from reference TRBV5-1 and TRBJ2-5, is as follows: KAGVTQTPRYLIKTRGQQVTLSCSPISGHRSVSWYQQTPGQGLQFLFEYFSETQRNKGNFPGRFSGRQFSNSRSEMNVSTLELGDSALYLCASSPMPEETQYFGPGTRLLVL.

This clone was seen just once. The CDR3 region has the DNA TGTGCCAGCAGTTACTCGAACGCTGTAACCGGGGAGCTGTTTTTT. This encodes CASSYSNAVTGELFF. The chain is built from TRBV6-5 and TRBJ2-2, with D uncertain. CDR1 and CDR2 from the germline V gene are MNHEY and SVGAGI. The V end was cut by 0 bases, the J end by 5 bases, with 10 bases between. This CDR3 contains 15 residues.

This clone was seen just once. The chain couples TRBV27 to TRBJ2-7, with a weak D call TRBD1 (6 bases). CDR1 MNHEY and CDR2 SMNVEV come from the germline V gene (reference sequence). V shed 6 bases and J shed 6 bases, with 18 bases lying between them. The CDR3 is 14 residues long. The CDR3 DNA reads TGTGCCAGCAGGTCAGGGGCCCGTCATCGCGAGCAGTACTTC. Its translation: CASRSGARHREQYF.

The CDR3 loop is CASSFGLDTYGYTF. CDR3 nucleotide sequence: TGTGCCAGCAGCTTCGGCTTAGACACTTATGGCTACACCTTC. The chain combines TRBV5-4 with TRBJ1-2; D remains unclear. V was pared by 2 bases and J by 5 bases, with 13 bases between. The CDR3 contains 14 residues. Germline V gene data show CDR1 as SGHNT and CDR2 as YYREEE (reference sequence).

This sequence joins TRBV27 and TRBJ1-5; TRBD1 matches 9 bases. This CDR3 has 13 residues. Trimming removed 5 bases from V and 7 bases from J; junction bases left unmatched: 3. CDR1 and CDR2 (germline): MNHEY, SMNVEV (reference sequence). CDR3 loop: CASSRDRVQPQHF. The CDR3 nucleotides read TGTGCCAGCAGTAGGGACAGGGTACAGCCCCAGCATTTT.

The chain joins TRBV28 to TRBJ1-2, with D possibly matching TRBD1 (6 bases). The V gene's germline CDR1 is MDHEN and CDR2 SYDVKM. The CDR3 length is 13 residues. Trimming shortened V by 3 bases and J by 6 bases, and 11 bases separated the two germline ends. This chain's CDR3 is CASSFTHRDGYTF. CDR3 nucleotide sequence: TGTGCCAGCAGTTTTACGCACAGGGATGGCTACACCTTC.

The chain combines TRBV7-3 with TRBJ2-2; D possibly corresponds to TRBD1 (6 bases). Germline values: CDR1 SGHTA, CDR2 FQGTGA. Between the trimmed V and J ends, which lost 5 bases and 0 bases, there was a span of 10 bases. CDR3 length: 15 amino acids. CDR3 sequence reads: CASSPGQTNTGELFF. For the CDR3, the DNA is TGTGCCAGCAGCCCAGGACAGACGAACACCGGGGAGCTGTTTTTT.

The chain combines TRBV6-1 with TRBJ2-1; D possibly corresponds to TRBD1 (6 bases). The V and J ends lost 3 bases and 4 bases respectively, with 10 bases between them. This CDR3 is built from 14 residues. Germline lookup yields CDR1 MNHNS and CDR2 SASEGT. CDR3 residues: CASSDWTEYNEQFF. Here the CDR3 DNA reads TGTGCCAGCAGTGATTGGACAGAATACAATGAGCAGTTCTTC.

The chain recombines TRBV28 with TRBJ2-2, with D perhaps TRBD1 (6 bases). Germline-derived CDR1 and CDR2 are MDHEN and SYDVKM. The V end was cut by 6 bases, the J end by 7 bases, with 18 bases between. CDR3 size: 15 residues. The CDR3 DNA reads as TGTGCCAGCAGACCTACACAGGGAATAGGCGGGGAGCTGTTTTTT. Amino acid sequence: CASRPTQGIGGELFF.

The CDR3 DNA is TGCGCCAGCAGCCAAGCTTGGGGTTTGACTGAAGCTTTCTTT. It is translated as CASSQAWGLTEAFF. This chain links TRBV4-3 with TRBJ1-1; unclear D gene. Trimming took off 1 base at V and 5 bases at J, with 11 bases between the two ends. Germline lookup yields CDR1 LGHNA and CDR2 YSLEER. The CDR3 sequence is 14 residues long.

This chain joins TRBV7-8 and TRBJ1-2; D unresolved. Trimming took 0 bases from V and 4 from J, leaving 9 bases between them. From germline, CDR1 is SGHVS and CDR2 FQNEAQ. The CDR3 has 14 amino acids. CDR3 coding DNA: TGTGCCAGCAGCTTAGCGCGGGTTGGCTATGGCTACACCTTC. It is translated as CASSLARVGYGYTF.

This chain uses TRBV9 with TRBJ2-1; D possibly corresponds to TRBD1 (6 bases). From germline, CDR1 is SGDLS and CDR2 YYNGEE. The ends were cut back, 4 bases at V and 3 bases at J, with 11 bases in the middle. This CDR3 contains 14 residues. The CDR3 sequence is CASSPGDNYNEQFF. The CDR3 DNA sequence: TGTGCCAGCAGCCCCGGGGACAACTACAATGAGCAGTTCTTC. Using reference TRBV9 and TRBJ2-1 for the parts outside the CDR3, the full variable domain is DSGVTQTPKHLITATGQRVTLRCSPRSGDLSVYWYQQSLDQGLQFLIQYYNGEERAKGNILERFSAQQFPDLHSELNLSSLELGDSALYFCASSPGDNYNEQFFGPGTRLTVL.

The rearrangement joins TRBV14 to TRBJ2-7; 10 bases line up with TRBD2. Unmatched junction bases numbered 6, after V lost 4 bases and J lost 0 bases. The CDR3 totals 16 residues. Germline V lookup: CDR1 SGHDN, CDR2 FVKESK. CDR3 residues: CASSRRWTSGSYEQYF. CDR3 bases: TGTGCCAGCAGCCGTCGTTGGACTAGCGGCTCCTACGAGCAGTACTTC.

The V and J genes are TRBV5-4 and TRBJ2-5; TRBD1 might be the D (5 bases). The CDR3 is made up of 13 amino acids. Trimming stripped 2 bases from V and 2 bases from J, with 7 bases between. Germline CDR1 reads SGHNT; CDR2 reads YYREEE (reference sequence). CDR3 loop: CASSFRTQETQYF. The CDR3 nucleotides read TGTGCCAGCAGCTTCAGGACACAAGAGACCCAGTACTTC.

The chain links TRBV7-2 to TRBJ1-2; 11 positions match TRBD1. Unmatched junction bases numbered 5, after V lost 5 bases and J lost 6 bases. From germline, CDR1 is SGHTA and CDR2 FQGNSA. This CDR3 is 14 amino acids long. CDR3 DNA sequence: TGTGCCAGCAGCCGCGGGGACAGGGGGAATGGCTACACCTTC. Amino acid sequence: CASSRGDRGNGYTF. Using reference TRBV7-2 and TRBJ1-2 for the parts outside the CDR3, the full variable domain is GAGVSQSPSNKVTEKGKDVELRCDPISGHTALYWYRQSLGQGLEFLIYFQGNSAPDKSGLPSDRFSAERTGGSVSTLTIQRTQQEDSAVYLCASSRGDRGNGYTFGSGTRLTVV.

The gene calls are TRBV6-1 and TRBJ1-2, with 7 bases matching TRBD1. V shed 2 bases and J 3 bases; nucleotides not matched to a gene: 6. The length of the CDR3 is 15 residues. Germline CDR1 and CDR2: MNHNS and SASEGT. CDR3 loop: CASSENDRAYYGYTF. DNA of the CDR3: TGTGCCAGCAGTGAAAACGACAGGGCATACTATGGCTACACCTTC.

The gene calls are TRBV10-3 and TRBJ1-5, with D possibly matching TRBD1 (5 bases). The CDR3 covers 12 residues. V was cut by 10 bases and J by 7 bases, with 14 bases left in between. CDR1 is ENHRY and CDR2 is SYGVKD in the germline V gene. The CDR3 region has the DNA TGTGCCACCGGGGGTCAGGGACAGCCCCAGCATTTT. This gives the protein CATGGQGQPQHF.

This sequence joins TRBV24-1 and TRBJ2-5; TRBD2 aligns across 11 bases. Germline V gene lookup returns CDR1 KGHDR and CDR2 SFDVKD. The CDR3 contains 13 residues. Trimming removed 9 bases from V and 5 bases from J; junction bases left unmatched: 4. The CDR3 DNA follows: TGTGCCACCCAACTAGCGGGGGAGGAGACCCAGTACTTC. Translated: CATQLAGEETQYF.

The chain employs TRBV28 and TRBJ2-7; 8 bases agree with TRBD1. CDR3 size: 16 residues. Per germline, CDR1 MDHEN and CDR2 SYDVKM. Trimming took 4 bases from V and 0 from J; bases not matched to a gene: 8. The CDR3 spells CASSSPRTGNSYEQYF. CDR3 DNA sequence: TGTGCCAGCAGTTCCCCTCGGACAGGGAACTCCTACGAGCAGTACTTC. Drawing the rest from reference TRBV28 and TRBJ2-7, the complete variable domain is DVKVTQSSRYLVKRTGEKVFLECVQDMDHENMFWYRQDPGLGLRLIYFSYDVKMKEKGDIPEGYSVSREKKERFSLILESASTNQTSMYLCASSSPRTGNSYEQYFGPGTRLTVT.

This chain uses TRBV25-1 with TRBJ2-1, with D perhaps TRBD1 (5 bases). The germline V gene has CDR1 MGHDK and CDR2 SYGVNS. The CDR3 length is 14 residues. Deletions cut 4 bases from V and 5 bases from J, with 12 bases between. The CDR3: CASSAAGRHNEQFF. CDR3 nucleotide sequence: TGTGCCAGCAGTGCGGCAGGGCGGCACAATGAGCAGTTCTTC.

This chain links TRBV11-3 with TRBJ2-1; D tentatively reads TRBD1 or TRBD2 (5 bases each). Germline CDR1 SGHNT, CDR2 YENEEA. This CDR3 has 16 residues. Trimming removed 3 bases from V and 0 bases from J, with 12 bases in between. The CDR3 here is CASSFGARSSYNEQFF. CDR3 nucleotides: TGTGCCAGCAGCTTCGGGGCGAGGAGCTCCTACAATGAGCAGTTCTTC.

The J gene is TRBJ1-2, the V gene TRBV28; 7 bases map to TRBD1. In germline, CDR1 is MDHEN, CDR2 SYDVKM. The CDR3 sequence is 16 residues long. The J segment lost 6 bases and the V segment lost 2 bases, leaving 12 bases of the junction unmatched. The CDR3 DNA is TGTGCCAGCAGTTTAGGGTCCCCGGGACAGCGACATGGCTACACCTTC. It is translated as CASSLGSPGQRHGYTF.

Regarding this clone: The CDR3 does not end in the conserved phenylalanine or tryptophan, so this is likely a read error. The J gene is TRBJ1-1, the V gene TRBV5-6; 7 bases line up with TRBD1. The trim removed 4 bases at V and 6 bases at J, leaving 12 bases unmatched. The CDR3 totals 15 residues. CDR1 SGHDT and CDR2 YYEEEE come from the germline V gene. The CDR3 sequence is CASSRLTGVNSEAFL. CDR3 coding DNA: TGTGCCAGCAGCCGTCTCACAGGGGTGAATTCTGAAGCTTTCTTA.

CDR3 in amino acids: CASSSVAGGYNEQFF. DNA for the CDR3: TGTGCCAGCAGTTCCGTAGCGGGGGGGTACAATGAGCAGTTCTTC. V is TRBV6-6 and J is TRBJ2-1; 11 bases agree with TRBD2. V dropped 4 bases and J dropped 4; count of bases not matched to a gene: 3. Germline CDR1 MNHNY, CDR2 SVGAGI (reference sequence). The CDR3 length is 15 residues.

The gene calls are TRBV7-8 and TRBJ1-5; the D is unclear. The CDR3 covers 16 residues. V lost 5 bases and J lost 1, with 15 bases in between. Looked up from germline, CDR1 is SGHVS and CDR2 is FQNEAQ. The CDR3 loop reads CASSPYRIGSNQPQHF. The CDR3 nucleotides are TGTGCCAGCAGCCCGTATAGGATAGGGAGCAATCAGCCCCAGCATTTT.

The chain combines TRBV28 with TRBJ1-5, with D possibly being TRBD1 (6 bases). V shed 7 bases and J shed 4 bases, with 11 bases lying between them. The CDR3 consists of 13 residues. The germline gives CDR1 MDHEN, CDR2 SYDVKM. The CDR3 spells CASTHRENQPQHF. The CDR3 coding sequence is TGTGCCAGCACCCACAGGGAGAATCAGCCCCAGCATTTT.